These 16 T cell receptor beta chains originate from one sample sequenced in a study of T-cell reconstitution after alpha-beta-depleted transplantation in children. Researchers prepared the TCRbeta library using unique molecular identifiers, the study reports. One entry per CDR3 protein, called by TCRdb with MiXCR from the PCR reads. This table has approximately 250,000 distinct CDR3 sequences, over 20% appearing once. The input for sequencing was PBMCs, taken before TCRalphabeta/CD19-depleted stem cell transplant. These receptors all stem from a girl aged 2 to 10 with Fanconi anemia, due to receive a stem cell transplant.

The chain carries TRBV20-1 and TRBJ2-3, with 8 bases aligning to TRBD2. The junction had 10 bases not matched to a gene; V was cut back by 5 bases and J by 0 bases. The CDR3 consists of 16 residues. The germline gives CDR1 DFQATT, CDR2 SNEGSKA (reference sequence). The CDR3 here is CSALLIGGGSTDTQYF. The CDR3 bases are TGCAGTGCTCTCCTTATTGGCGGGGGGAGCACAGATACGCAGTATTTT.

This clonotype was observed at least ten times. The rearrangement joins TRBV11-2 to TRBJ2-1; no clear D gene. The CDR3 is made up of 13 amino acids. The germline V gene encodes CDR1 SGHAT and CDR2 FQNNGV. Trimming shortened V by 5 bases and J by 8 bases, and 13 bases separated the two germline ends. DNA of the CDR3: TGTGCCAGCAGCCTTACTTGGGGTCATGAGCAGTTCTTC. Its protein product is CASSLTWGHEQFF.

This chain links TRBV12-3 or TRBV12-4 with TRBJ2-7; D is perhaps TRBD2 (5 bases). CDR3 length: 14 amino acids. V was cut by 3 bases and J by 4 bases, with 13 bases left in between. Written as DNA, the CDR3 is TGTGCCAGCAGTTTTGTCGGGGAGCTATACGAGCAGTACTTC. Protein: CASSFVGELYEQYF.

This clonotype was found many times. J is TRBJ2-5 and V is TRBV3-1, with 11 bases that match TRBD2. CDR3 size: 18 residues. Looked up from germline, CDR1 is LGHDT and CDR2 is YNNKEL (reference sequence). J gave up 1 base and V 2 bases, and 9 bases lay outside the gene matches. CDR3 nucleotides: TGTGCCAGCAGCCAATTTCCTCTTAGCGGGGGGGCCCAAGAGACCCAGTACTTC. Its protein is CASSQFPLSGGAQETQYF.

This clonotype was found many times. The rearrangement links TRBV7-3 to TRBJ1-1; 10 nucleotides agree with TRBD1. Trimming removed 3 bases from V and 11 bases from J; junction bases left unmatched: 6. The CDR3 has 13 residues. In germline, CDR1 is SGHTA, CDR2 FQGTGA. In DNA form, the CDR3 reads TGTGCCAGCAGCTTCGACCCGGGACAGGGGGCTTTCTTT. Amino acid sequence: CASSFDPGQGAFF.

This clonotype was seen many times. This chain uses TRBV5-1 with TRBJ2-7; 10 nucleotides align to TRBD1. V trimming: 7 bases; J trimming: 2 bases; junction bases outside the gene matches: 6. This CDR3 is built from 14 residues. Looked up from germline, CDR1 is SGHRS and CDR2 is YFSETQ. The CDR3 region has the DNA TGCGCCAGCTGCCGGGACAGGGGTGCCTACGAGCAGTACTTC. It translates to CASCRDRGAYEQYF.

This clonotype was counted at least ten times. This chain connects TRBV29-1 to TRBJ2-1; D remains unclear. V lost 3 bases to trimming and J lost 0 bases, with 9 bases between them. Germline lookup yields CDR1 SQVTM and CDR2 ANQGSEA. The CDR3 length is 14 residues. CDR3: CSVETRSSYNEQFF. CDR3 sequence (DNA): TGCAGCGTTGAGACGCGCAGCTCCTACAATGAGCAGTTCTTC.

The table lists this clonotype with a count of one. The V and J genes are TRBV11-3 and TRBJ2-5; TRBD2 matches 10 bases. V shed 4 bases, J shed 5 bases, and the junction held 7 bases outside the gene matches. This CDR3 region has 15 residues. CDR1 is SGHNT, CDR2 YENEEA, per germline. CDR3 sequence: CASSYPAGGLETQYF. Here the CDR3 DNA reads TGTGCCAGCAGCTACCCAGCGGGGGGGTTGGAGACCCAGTACTTC.

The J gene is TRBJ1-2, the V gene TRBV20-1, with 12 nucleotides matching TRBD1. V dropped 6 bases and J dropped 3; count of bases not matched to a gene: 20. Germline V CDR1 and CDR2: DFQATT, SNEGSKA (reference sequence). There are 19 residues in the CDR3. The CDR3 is CSAPQLAGTGGENDYGYTF. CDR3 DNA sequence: TGCAGTGCCCCACAGCTTGCCGGGACAGGGGGCGAGAATGACTATGGCTACACCTTC.

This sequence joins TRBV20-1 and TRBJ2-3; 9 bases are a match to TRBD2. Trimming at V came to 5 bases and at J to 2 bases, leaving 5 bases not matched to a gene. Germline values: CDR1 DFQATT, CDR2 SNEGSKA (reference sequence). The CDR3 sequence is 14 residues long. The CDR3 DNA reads TGCAGTGCTTATAGCGGGGGCTACACAGATACGCAGTATTTT. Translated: CSAYSGGYTDTQYF.

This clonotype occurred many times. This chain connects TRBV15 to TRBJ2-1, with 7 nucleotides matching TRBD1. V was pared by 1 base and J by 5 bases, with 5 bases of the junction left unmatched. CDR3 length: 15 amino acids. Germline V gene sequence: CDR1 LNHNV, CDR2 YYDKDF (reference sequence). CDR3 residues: CATSRVYGQDNEQFF. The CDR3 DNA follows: TGTGCCACCAGCAGAGTTTACGGACAGGACAATGAGCAGTTCTTC.

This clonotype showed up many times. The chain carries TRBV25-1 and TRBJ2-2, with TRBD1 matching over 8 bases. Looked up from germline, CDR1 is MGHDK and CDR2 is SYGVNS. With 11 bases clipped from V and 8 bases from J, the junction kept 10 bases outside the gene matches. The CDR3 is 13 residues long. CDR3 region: CACLGQARGELFF. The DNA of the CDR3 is TGTGCCTGCCTGGGACAGGCGAGGGGGGAGCTGTTTTTT.

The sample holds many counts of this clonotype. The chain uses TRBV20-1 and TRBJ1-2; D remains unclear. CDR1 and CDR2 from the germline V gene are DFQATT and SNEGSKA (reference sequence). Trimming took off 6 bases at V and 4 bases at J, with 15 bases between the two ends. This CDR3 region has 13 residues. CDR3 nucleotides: TGCAGTGCATTCCATCAGGTTTTCTATGGCTACACCTTC. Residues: CSAFHQVFYGYTF.

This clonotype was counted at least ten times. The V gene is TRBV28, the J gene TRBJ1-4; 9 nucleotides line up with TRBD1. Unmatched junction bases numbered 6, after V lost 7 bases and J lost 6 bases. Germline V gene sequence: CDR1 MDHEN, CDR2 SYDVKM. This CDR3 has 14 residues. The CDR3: CASTDRGRDEKLFF. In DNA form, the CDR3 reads TGTGCCAGCACCGACAGGGGGAGGGATGAAAAACTGTTTTTT.

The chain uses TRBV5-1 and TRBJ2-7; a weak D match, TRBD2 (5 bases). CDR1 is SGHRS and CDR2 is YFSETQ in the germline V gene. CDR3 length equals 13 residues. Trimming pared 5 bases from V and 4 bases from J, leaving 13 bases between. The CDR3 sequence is CASRPEVGYEQYF. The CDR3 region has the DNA TGCGCCAGCAGACCGGAGGTTGGGTACGAGCAGTACTTC.

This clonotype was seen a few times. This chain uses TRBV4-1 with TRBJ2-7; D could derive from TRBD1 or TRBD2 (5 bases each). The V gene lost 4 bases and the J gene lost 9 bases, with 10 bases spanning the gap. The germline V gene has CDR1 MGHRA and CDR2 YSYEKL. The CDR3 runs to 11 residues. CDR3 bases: TGCGCCAGCAGCCCCGGGGCTACGCAGTACTTC. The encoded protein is CASSPGATQYF.